Shown below are 29 T cell receptor beta chains from a single sample sequenced in a study of T cells in Graves' hyperthyroidism and ophthalmopathy. What was amplified from RNA transcripts were TCR beta CDR3 regions. The study used the HTBI primer set for a first-round RT-PCR of the TCR CDR3. TCRdb re-called the multiplex PCR reads through MiXCR, storing one row per CDR3 protein. Here the sample spans around 450,000 distinct CDR3 sequences, roughly 15% being singletons. Sequencing was done on a sample of blood. The source is a woman under 30 with Graves' hyperthyroidism.

This clonotype was seen repeatedly, ten times or more. The rearrangement uses TRBV15 and TRBJ1-2; maybe TRBD1 (6 bases). The CDR3 extends over 13 amino acids. Germline CDR1 is LNHNV and CDR2 is YYDKDF (reference sequence). Trimming stripped 0 bases from V and 4 bases from J, with 6 bases between. This CDR3 reads CATSREDSYGYTF. The DNA of the CDR3 is TGTGCCACCAGCAGAGAGGACAGCTATGGCTACACCTTC.

This clonotype came up many times. The chain carries TRBV2 and TRBJ1-1; tentatively, D is TRBD1 (5 bases). V was pared by 7 bases and J by 0 bases, with 12 bases between. The length of the CDR3 is 14 residues. Germline loops: CDR1 SNHLY, CDR2 FYNNEI. The CDR3 region is CASNGQGMNTEAFF. The DNA for the CDR3 is TGTGCCAGCAATGGACAAGGCATGAACACTGAAGCTTTCTTT.

Only a few counts were recorded for this clonotype. The chain recombines TRBV20-1 with TRBJ2-5; 8 bases line up with TRBD2. With 1 base clipped from V and 5 bases from J, the junction kept 12 bases outside the gene matches. This CDR3 comprises 16 residues. Germline V gene sequence: CDR1 DFQATT, CDR2 SNEGSKA (reference sequence). The CDR3 here is CSARGSGGRLLETQYF. The CDR3 DNA reads TGCAGTGCTAGAGGGTCTGGCGGGAGGTTATTGGAGACCCAGTACTTC.

This clonotype was detected ten times or more. This rearrangement joins TRBV9 to TRBJ1-1, with D hard to call. Trimming removed 0 bases from V and 1 base from J, with 10 bases in between. Germline CDR1 SGDLS, CDR2 YYNGEE. The CDR3 runs 15 residues. CDR3 sequence reads: CASSVESRSNTEAFF. DNA for the CDR3: TGTGCCAGCAGCGTAGAAAGTAGGTCGAACACTGAAGCTTTCTTT.

In its sample, this clonotype was seen many times. The V call is TRBV27, the J call TRBJ2-4; D not resolved. V was pared by 6 bases and J by 0 bases, with 6 bases between. The CDR3 has 13 amino acids. Per germline, CDR1 MNHEY and CDR2 SMNVEV (reference sequence). In nucleotides, the CDR3 is TGTGCCAGCAGCCCACGAGCCAAAAACATTCAGTACTTC. Its protein product is CASSPRAKNIQYF.

This clonotype has ten or more counts. The chain has TRBV20-1 and TRBJ2-7; D gene unclear. The V end was cut by 0 bases, the J end by 2 bases, with 14 bases between. The CDR3 length is 15 residues. The germline gives CDR1 DFQATT, CDR2 SNEGSKA (reference sequence). The CDR3 protein is CSARDPARTPYEQYF. For the CDR3, the DNA is TGCAGTGCTAGAGATCCGGCCCGTACCCCCTACGAGCAGTACTTC.

At least ten counts were recorded for this clonotype. This chain joins TRBV3-1 and TRBJ1-1; D is ambiguous. This CDR3 contains 14 residues. The V and J ends lost 1 base and 0 bases respectively, with 6 bases between them. Germline V gives CDR1 LGHDT, CDR2 YNNKEL (reference sequence). The chain's CDR3 is CASSQGGVNTEAFF. The CDR3 nucleotides are TGTGCCAGCAGCCAAGGTGGAGTGAACACTGAAGCTTTCTTT.

There are a few counts of this clonotype. The V gene is TRBV6-1, the J gene TRBJ2-2; no clear D. This CDR3 has 13 residues. Germline CDR1 MNHNS, CDR2 SASEGT. Between the trimmed V and J ends, which lost 7 bases and 5 bases, there was a span of 11 bases. This chain's CDR3 is CASKPAATGELFF. Written as DNA, the CDR3 is TGTGCCAGCAAGCCGGCCGCGACCGGGGAGCTGTTTTTT.

Ten or more counts support this clonotype. The chain is built from TRBV2 and TRBJ1-5; maybe TRBD1 (6 bases). Germline CDR1 SNHLY, CDR2 FYNNEI. CDR3 length: 14 residues. Trimming pared 6 bases from V and 5 bases from J, leaving 14 bases between. CDR3 in amino acids: CASSQGDTYQPQHF. The CDR3 DNA reads as TGTGCCAGCAGCCAAGGGGACACCTATCAGCCCCAGCATTTT. Complete variable domain (other parts from reference TRBV2 and TRBJ1-5): EPEVTQTPSHQVTQMGQEVILRCVPISNHLYFYWYRQILGQKVEFLVSFYNNEISEKSEIFDDQFSVERPDGSNFTLKIRSTKLEDSAMYFCASSQGDTYQPQHFGDGTRLSIL.

This clonotype was found many times. The genes are TRBV24-1 and TRBJ2-2; 10 nucleotides line up with TRBD1. CDR1 and CDR2 (germline): KGHDR, SFDVKD. With 4 bases clipped from V and 5 bases from J, the junction kept 9 bases outside the gene matches. The CDR3 loop spans 17 amino acids. CDR3 loop: CATSEDSGTGVTGELFF. The CDR3 DNA reads TGTGCCACCAGTGAGGACTCCGGGACAGGGGTTACCGGGGAGCTGTTTTTT.

In this sample, this clonotype turned up many times. The chain employs TRBV2 and TRBJ2-3, with 12 bases lining up with TRBD2. The CDR3 extends over 15 amino acids. The V gene end was trimmed by 5 bases and the J gene end by 4 bases; junction bases not matched to a gene: 4. Germline V CDR1 and CDR2: SNHLY, FYNNEI. The CDR3 region has the DNA TGTGCCAGCAGTCGGACTAGCGGGAACGCAGATACGCAGTATTTT. Protein product: CASSRTSGNADTQYF.

The chain has TRBV30 and TRBJ1-1; a weak D match, TRBD1 (5 bases). Germline lookup yields CDR1 GTSNPN and CDR2 SVGIG (reference sequence). CDR3 length: 14 amino acids. V was trimmed by 2 bases and J by 4 bases, leaving 14 bases between them. CDR3 nucleotide sequence: TGTGCCTGGAGTTGGATTGGGGGTGGCACTGAAGCTTTCTTT. Translated, it gives CAWSWIGGGTEAFF.

This clonotype was observed many times. The CDR3 region is CASSITGDGTYEQYF. The DNA of the CDR3 is TGCGCCAGCAGCATTACAGGGGATGGGACCTACGAGCAGTACTTC. V usage is TRBV5-1 and J usage is TRBJ2-7, with 7 bases matching TRBD1. The CDR3 runs 15 residues. The germline V gene has CDR1 SGHRS and CDR2 YFSETQ. V was pared by 4 bases and J by 2 bases, with 9 bases of the junction left unmatched.

The table lists this clonotype with many counts. The genes are TRBV28 and TRBJ2-7; D uncertain. The V gene's germline CDR1 is MDHEN and CDR2 SYDVKM. Trimming left V 6 bases short and J 2 bases short, with 20 bases between. The CDR3 extends over 16 amino acids. This CDR3 reads CASSPSDFIRTYEQYF. CDR3 nucleotide sequence: TGTGCCAGCAGCCCCTCGGATTTTATCCGTACCTACGAGCAGTACTTC.

For this clonotype: This sequence may be a read error, since a much larger clone differs from it by one base. This chain links TRBV18 with TRBJ1-1; unclear D gene. The CDR3 contains 12 residues. The V end lost 4 bases, the J end lost 5 bases, and 8 bases lay between the germline ends. The germline V gene has CDR1 KGHSH and CDR2 LQKENI. The CDR3 nucleotides read TGTGCCAGCTCACTATCCTGGACTGAAGCTTTCTTT. As protein: CASSLSWTEAFF.

Many counts were recorded for this clonotype. The rearrangement uses TRBV7-2 and TRBJ1-5; no firm D call. The CDR3 sequence is 13 residues long. Between the trimmed V and J ends, which lost 5 bases and 3 bases, there was a span of 8 bases. Germline V gene data show CDR1 as SGHTA and CDR2 as FQGNSA. The CDR3 loop reads CASSEGPNQPQHF. As DNA, the CDR3 is TGTGCCAGCAGCGAAGGCCCCAATCAGCCCCAGCATTTT.

In this sample, this clonotype turned up a few times. The chain couples TRBV6-1 to TRBJ2-7; possibly TRBD1 for D (6 bases). V lost 3 bases to trimming and J lost 6 bases, with 15 bases between them. The CDR3 contains 14 residues. Germline-derived CDR1 and CDR2 are MNHNS and SASEGT. The CDR3 DNA sequence: TGTGCCAGCAGTGAGCAGACAGGTTCAGGCGAGCAGTACTTC. This gives the protein CASSEQTGSGEQYF.

The rearrangement joins TRBV5-1 to TRBJ2-7, with TRBD1 matching over 9 bases. The CDR3 consists of 15 residues. Germline V gene data show CDR1 as SGHRS and CDR2 as YFSETQ. The V segment lost 4 bases and the J segment 4 bases; nucleotides outside the gene matches: 9. The CDR3 sequence: CASSSRGTGIYEQYF. The DNA of the CDR3 is TGCGCCAGCAGCAGTAGAGGGACAGGGATTTACGAGCAGTACTTC.

V and J are TRBV18 and TRBJ2-1; 7 bases agree with TRBD1. CDR1 and CDR2 (germline): KGHSH, LQKENI. With V trimmed by 1 base and J by 6 bases, 6 bases remained unmatched. The CDR3 consists of 15 residues. CDR3 coding DNA: TGTGCCAGCTCACCACTGCCGACAGGGCTCAATGAGCAGTTCTTC. Its protein is CASSPLPTGLNEQFF.

This clonotype was counted a single time. V gene TRBV6-5 combines with J gene TRBJ1-3, with TRBD1 as a possible D gene (6 bases). V lost 4 bases to trimming and J lost 0 bases, with 13 bases between them. The CDR3 is 16 amino acids. CDR1 is MNHEY and CDR2 is SVGAGI in the germline V gene. The CDR3 spells CASSSPGARSGNTIYF. CDR3 in DNA: TGTGCCAGCAGTTCCCCAGGGGCCCGCTCTGGAAACACCATATATTTT.

This clonotype turned up a few times. V usage is TRBV7-9 and J usage is TRBJ1-1; maybe TRBD1 (6 bases). The CDR3 is made up of 17 amino acids. The V gene's germline CDR1 is SEHNR and CDR2 FQNEAQ (reference sequence). V gave up 0 bases and J gave up 2 bases, with 16 bases separating them. This CDR3 reads CASSLAGFGGANTEAFF. CDR3 nucleotides: TGTGCCAGCAGCTTAGCGGGGTTCGGGGGCGCAAACACTGAAGCTTTCTTT.

This clonotype was counted at least ten times. This rearrangement joins TRBV6-1 to TRBJ1-1; 8 positions match TRBD1. The CDR3 sequence is 13 residues long. Germline V CDR1 and CDR2: MNHNS, SASEGT. With V trimmed by 6 bases and J by 1 base, 1 base remained unmatched. The CDR3, as DNA: TGTGCCAGCAGGACAGGGGAGAACACTGAAGCTTTCTTT. Translating gives CASRTGENTEAFF.

At least ten counts were recorded for this clonotype. The chain combines TRBV7-9 with TRBJ2-5; D call uncertain. Looked up from germline, CDR1 is SEHNR and CDR2 is FQNEAQ (reference sequence). This CDR3 has 12 amino acids. V lost 5 bases and J lost 5, with 9 bases in between. This CDR3 reads CASSPSSETQYF. The CDR3 coding sequence is TGTGCCAGCAGCCCCAGTTCTGAGACCCAGTACTTC.

This clonotype was counted only a few times. A much larger clone lies a single base off, so this may be a read error. A read error is likely, as this CDR3 ends without the conserved phenylalanine or tryptophan. V usage is TRBV11-2 and J usage is TRBJ2-7, with 9 positions matching TRBD1. V dropped 3 bases and J dropped 3; count of bases not matched to a gene: 12. CDR1 SGHAT and CDR2 FQNNGV come from the germline V gene. The CDR3 loop spans 17 amino acids. In DNA, the CDR3 is TGTGCCAGCAGCTTCACCACAGGGGGCGTTCTTAGCTACGAGCAGTACCTC. This encodes CASSFTTGGVLSYEQYL.

This clonotype has at least ten counts. The CDR3 nucleotides read TGTGCCAGCAGCTTAAGGGACTACGACGAGCAGTACTTC. Translated: CASSLRDYDEQYF. V usage is TRBV6-1 and J usage is TRBJ2-7; 7 nucleotides line up with TRBD2. There are 13 residues in the CDR3. From germline, CDR1 is MNHNS and CDR2 SASEGT. V gave up 6 bases and J gave up 5 bases; unmatched junction bases: 7.

Only one count was recorded for this clonotype. This rearrangement joins TRBV10-3 to TRBJ2-7; TRBD2 is a possible D gene (6 bases). With 2 bases removed from V and 5 bases from J, the gap between germline ends came to 10 bases. The CDR3 contains 13 residues. Germline V gives CDR1 ENHRY, CDR2 SYGVKD. The CDR3 reads CAISEVTSNEQYF. For the CDR3, the DNA is TGTGCCATCAGTGAGGTTACTAGCAACGAGCAGTACTTC.

The DNA of the CDR3 is TGTGCCAGCAGCGCCCACTTGGCGGGAGGGCCAGATACGCAGTATTTT. It translates to CASSAHLAGGPDTQYF. The rearrangement uses TRBV7-3 and TRBJ2-3, with TRBD2 identical over 9 bases. Germline CDR1 SGHTA, CDR2 FQGTGA. Trimming took 5 bases from V and 4 from J; bases not matched to a gene: 10. CDR3 length: 16 amino acids. The entire variable domain, with the rest obtained from reference TRBV7-3 and TRBJ2-3, is as follows: GAGVSQTPSNKVTEKGKYVELRCDPISGHTALYWYRQSLGQGPEFLIYFQGTGAADDSGLPNDRFFAVRPEGSVSTLKIQRTERGDSAVYLCASSAHLAGGPDTQYFGPGTRLTVL.

This clonotype was seen at least ten times. The chain carries TRBV12-3 or TRBV12-4 and TRBJ1-4, with 8 bases identical to TRBD1. V shed 7 bases, J shed 6 bases, and the junction held 7 bases outside the gene matches. This CDR3 has 14 residues. The CDR3 spells CASTGQGGDEKLFF. The CDR3 DNA reads as TGTGCCAGCACTGGACAGGGAGGGGATGAAAAACTGTTTTTT.

This clonotype was seen many times. The chain combines TRBV12-3 or TRBV12-4 with TRBJ2-7; D is uncertain. V shed 3 bases and J shed 6 bases, with 18 bases lying between them. The CDR3 has 15 amino acids. The CDR3 DNA follows: TGTGCCAGCAGTTTCTCCAGACCCCAGCGCGGCGAGCAGTACTTC. Protein product: CASSFSRPQRGEQYF.